The source of this T cell receptor beta chain is a study of CD8+ T cells in alopecia areata. Study-wide background: The tofacitinib course ran for 6 to 18 months and was followed by 6 months off drug. Study observations and caveats: Clonality was higher in lesional than normal scalp, especially in alopecia totalis/universalis.

About this clone: The target antigen is unknown.

Reverse transcribed after extraction, RNA yielded cDNA as the sequencing template. TCRdb's copy holds only in-frame clones and misses some; the assay was immunoSEQ multiplex PCR. The sample includes fewer than 10,000 clones, about 67% of them seen just once. Lesional scalp tissue (obtained by punch biopsy) and peripheral blood were collected from alopecia areata patients. The TCR originated in a human donor with alopecia areata. The material sequenced was skin.

CDR3 DNA sequence: TGTGCCAGCGGGGGACCTTCGGCGGGCAGCTCCTACGAGCAGTACTTC. The encoded protein is CASGGPSAGSSYEQYF. The chain joins TRBV7-8 to TRBJ2-7; TRBD1 or TRBD2 may be the D gene (5 bases each). Trimming removed 8 bases from V and 0 bases from J, with 20 bases in between. CDR3 length equals 16 residues. Germline-derived CDR1 and CDR2 are SGHVS and FQNEAQ.